This T cell receptor (beta chain) was sequenced in a study of cytomegalovirus exposure and HLA in healthy donors. Losses at the gene ends were 3 bases for V and 5 bases for J; bases not matched to a gene: 7. The germline V gene encodes CDR1 SGHRS and CDR2 YFSETQ. This CDR3 contains 15 residues. The repertoire was sequenced with immunoSEQ multiplex PCR; TCRdb's copy has only in-frame clones and lacks some. The sample holds about 160,000 clones, roughly 89% seen once. The chain has TRBV5-1 and TRBJ2-1, with 8 bases fitting TRBD2. The sample taken for sequencing was PBMCs. The TCR originated in a woman aged 18 to 35 in good health and CMV-seropositive. The CDR3 nucleotides read TGCGCCAGCAGCTCTACTAGCGGAGCTCACAATGAGCAGTTCTTC. This gives the protein CASSSTSGAHNEQFF. Combining the CDR3 with reference TRBV5-1 and TRBJ2-1 gives the whole variable domain KAGVTQTPRYLIKTRGQQVTLSCSPISGHRSVSWYQQTPGQGLQFLFEYFSETQRNKGNFPGRFSGRQFSNSRSEMNVSTLELGDSALYLCASSSTSGAHNEQFFGPGTRLTVL.